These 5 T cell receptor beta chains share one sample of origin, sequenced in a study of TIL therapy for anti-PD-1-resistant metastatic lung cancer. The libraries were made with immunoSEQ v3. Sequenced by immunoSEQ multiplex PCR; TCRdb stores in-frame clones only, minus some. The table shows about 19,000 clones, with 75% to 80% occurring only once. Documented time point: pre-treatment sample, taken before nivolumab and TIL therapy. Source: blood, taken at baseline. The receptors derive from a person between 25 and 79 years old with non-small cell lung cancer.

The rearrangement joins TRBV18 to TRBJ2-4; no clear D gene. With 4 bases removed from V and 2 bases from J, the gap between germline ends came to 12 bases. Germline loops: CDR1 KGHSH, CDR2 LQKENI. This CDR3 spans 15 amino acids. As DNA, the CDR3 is TGTGCCAGCTCACAGGGTCAGACGACCAAAAACATTCAGTACTTC. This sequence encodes CASSQGQTTKNIQYF.

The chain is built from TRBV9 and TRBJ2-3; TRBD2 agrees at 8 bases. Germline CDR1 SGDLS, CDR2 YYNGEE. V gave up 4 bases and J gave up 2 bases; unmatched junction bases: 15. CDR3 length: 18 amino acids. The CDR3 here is CASSSPPRASGYTDTQYF. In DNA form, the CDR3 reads TGTGCCAGCAGCTCCCCCCCTCGGGCTAGCGGGTACACAGATACGCAGTATTTT.

CDR3 DNA sequence: TGTGCCAGCAGCTTAAGGGGGAATTCACCCCTCCACTTT. Protein sequence: CASSLRGNSPLHF. V usage is TRBV7-2 and J usage is TRBJ1-6, with D maybe TRBD1 (6 bases). Germline-derived CDR1 and CDR2 are SGHTA and FQGNSA. This CDR3 has 13 amino acids. Trimming stripped 2 bases from V and 7 bases from J, with 6 bases between.

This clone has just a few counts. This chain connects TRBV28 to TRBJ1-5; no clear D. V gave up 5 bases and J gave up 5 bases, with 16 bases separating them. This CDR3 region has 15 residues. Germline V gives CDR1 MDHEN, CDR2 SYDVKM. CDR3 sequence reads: CASSLTLVGDQPQHF. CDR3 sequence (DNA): TGTGCCAGCAGTCTGACCCTCGTTGGGGATCAGCCCCAGCATTTT.

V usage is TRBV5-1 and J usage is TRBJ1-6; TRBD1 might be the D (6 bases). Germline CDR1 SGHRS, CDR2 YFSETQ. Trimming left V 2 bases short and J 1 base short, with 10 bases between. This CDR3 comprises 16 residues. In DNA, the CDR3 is TGCGCCAGCAGCTTTGGACAGAGATCCTATAATTCACCCCTCCACTTT. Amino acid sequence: CASSFGQRSYNSPLHF.